Listed below are T cell receptor beta chains from one sample, sequenced in a study of OX40 agonist ivuxolimab in advanced cancers. Repertoires were generated with immunoSEQ multiplex PCR, while TCRdb's copy carries only in-frame clones and drops some. The profile shows tens of thousands of clones, 92% of them singletons. The source was CD4+ or CD8+ T cells sorted from blood, collected in a trial of the OX40 agonist ivuxolimab. Receptor source: an adult with an advanced solid tumor such as melanoma, head and neck, liver or kidney cancer. CDR3s include the opening cysteine and the closing phenylalanine or tryptophan. Each record gives: J gene, V gene, CDR3 protein.

>TRBJ2-7|TRBV7-9
CASSIGTSVSEQYF
>TRBJ2-1|TRBV7-3
CASSASSGSQNEQFF
>TRBJ2-1|TRBV28
CASSLSGQGFPSSYNEQFF
>TRBJ2-3|TRBV28
CASSAPSTDTQYF
>TRBJ2-1|TRBV20-1
CSARDRGSQFF
>TRBJ2-1|TRBV4-1
CASSQLALVTWNEQFF
>TRBJ2-1|TRBV29-1
CSVAAGVHNEQFF
>TRBJ2-2|TRBV28
CASTPPGSGFTGELFF
>TRBJ2-2|TRBV18
CASSPAGEGTGELFF
>TRBJ2-3|TRBV6-4
CASSRTRADTQYF
>TRBJ2-7|TRBV28
CASSLLGLNREQYF
>TRBJ1-2|TRBV5-1
CASSSGTGGYGYTF
>TRBJ2-7|TRBV10-3
CAISEPLGQDPTEQYF
>TRBJ1-5|TRBV19
CATNLMHSNQPQHF
>TRBJ1-6|TRBV11-2
CASSARNRGRSPLHF
>TRBJ2-7|TRBV6-5
CASSYAGVPYEQYF
>TRBJ2-7|TRBV30
CAWSVASYEQYF
>TRBJ2-7|TRBV23-1
CASSQWGLPYEQYF
>TRBJ2-3|TRBV7-2
CASSPPWEGLYVTDTQYF
>TRBJ2-3|TRBV7-2
CASSLGGSDGTQYF
>TRBJ2-5|TRBV11-1
CASSSSGTSETQYF
>TRBJ2-7|TRBV13
CASSLLLGEQYF
>TRBJ2-7|TRBV7-6
CASSLAGTGVEQYF
>TRBJ2-7|TRBV7-3
CASSPSGLYEQYF
>TRBJ2-6|TRBV28
CASSLGQGVSGANVLTF
>TRBJ2-2|TRBV13
CASRKAGGRLAGELFF
>TRBJ1-2|TRBV7-9
CASGTSGADYGYTF
>TRBJ2-7|TRBV19
CASSILAGDYEQYF
>TRBJ2-5|TRBV18
CASSPPGRTQETQYF
>TRBJ2-1|TRBV5-1
CASGRQGRGNEQFF
>TRBJ1-4|TRBV6-6
CASSSTGTGTNEKLFF
>TRBJ2-3|TRBV11-2
CASRDRNTDTQYF
>TRBJ2-7|TRBV28
CASTGKYFSYEQYF
>TRBJ2-3|TRBV5-6
CASSYTSGTDTQYF
>TRBJ2-2|TRBV7-7
CASSLFIGGTGELFF
>TRBJ2-5|TRBV5-1
CASSLSSETQYF
>TRBJ1-4|TRBV7-3
CASSLARGQGDEKLFF
>TRBJ2-1|TRBV6-1
CASSVGASSYNEQFF
>TRBJ1-2|TRBV2
CASSEALGQYGYTF
>TRBJ2-5|TRBV6-1
CASSEAGGRGETQYF
>TRBJ2-7|TRBV18
CASSPPVDSNEQYF
>TRBJ2-7|TRBV25-1
CASSEVAGGPYEQYF
>TRBJ1-5|TRBV6-5
CASRRGQFNQPQHF
>TRBJ2-7|TRBV6-5
CASSPGSYEQYF
>TRBJ2-7|TRBV4-2
CASSQDRGLSYEQYF
>TRBJ1-3|TRBV29-1
CSVIPISGNTIYF
>TRBJ1-5|TRBV30
CAWTPSRSNQPQHF
>TRBJ1-6|TRBV2
CASSVQGPRGSPLHF
>TRBJ1-2|TRBV7-3
CASSPRPNYGYTF
>TRBJ2-7|TRBV19
CASSITSSYEQYF
>TRBJ2-7|TRBV10-3
CAISESYRGLRNEQYF
>TRBJ1-3|TRBV19
CASTIPRSGNTIYF
>TRBJ1-4|TRBV18
CASSPRQTSGGNEKLFF